This T cell receptor beta chain is drawn from a study of early T cells in non-severe SARS-CoV-2 infection. Whole-study context: From unsorted whole blood, bulk RNA was sequenced, and the chains remained unpaired.

On this clonotype itself: Its antigen is not identified.

Attached unique molecular identifiers marked individual cDNA molecules. TCRdb reanalysed the 5' RACE reads using MiXCR and keeps one entry per CDR3 protein. The sample holds tens of thousands of distinct CDR3 sequences; about 12% are singletons and the top ten take about 8.3%. The study's findings and limits: VDJdb matching skewed toward anti-spike CD8 responses, missing private and CD4 specificities.

This sequence originates from an adult who was a healthcare worker with PCR-confirmed SARS-CoV-2 infection or an uninfected control (not recorded which). Specimen: whole blood.

CDR3 residues: CAIRPGPNQPQHF. The CDR3 DNA reads TGTGCCATCAGGCCGGGCCCCAATCAGCCCCAGCATTTT. The chain uses TRBV10-3 and TRBJ1-5; D is uncertain. This CDR3 region has 13 residues. Germline lookup yields CDR1 ENHRY and CDR2 SYGVKD. Between the trimmed V and J ends, which lost 6 bases and 3 bases, there was a span of 9 bases.